Listed below are T cell receptor beta chains from one sample, sequenced in a study of cytomegalovirus exposure and HLA in healthy donors. Libraries were prepared by immunoSEQ multiplex PCR; TCRdb keeps only in-frame clonotypes and omits some of them. This sample carries fewer than 250,000 clones, 75% to 80% of them seen once, and the ten largest clones take around 1.9%. The material sequenced was PBMCs. The receptors derive from a male donor in good health and CMV-seronegative. Each CDR3 is given with its conserved first and last residue. A D gene is named only where the DNA matches it firmly. Clone size is shown for a subset of rows, as once, few, many or a class of expanded clone.

CDR3 length	D gene	V gene	clone size	J gene	CDR3 DNA	CDR3 protein
11	NA	TRBV28	few	TRBJ1-2	TGTGCCAGCGACAATAACTATGGCTACACCTTC	CASDNNYGYTF
15	NA	TRBV6-5	NA	TRBJ1-5	TGTGCCAGCAGTTACTCGGGGGCAAGGAATCAGCCCCAGCATTTT	CASSYSGARNQPQHF
15	NA	TRBV7-8	NA	TRBJ2-1	TGTGCCAGCAGCTTAGACTATAGCTCCTACAATGAGCAGTTCTTC	CASSLDYSSYNEQFF
14	NA	TRBV5-4	once	TRBJ2-7	TGTGCCAGCAGCCCGCACCGGGACACCTACGAGCAGTACTTC	CASSPHRDTYEQYF
16	TRBD2	TRBV2	NA	TRBJ2-2	TGTGCCAGCCAAAAGGGGCTAGCGGGAGAGGTCGGGGAGCTGTTTTTT	CASQKGLAGEVGELFF
12	TRBD1	TRBV18	NA	TRBJ2-5	TGTGCCAGCTCACGGGCAGATACAGGGGTGTACTTC	CASSRADTGVYF
18	TRBD2	TRBV5-4	NA	TRBJ2-4	TGTGCCAGCAGCTTGTCACTAGCGGGGGGGCCAGCCAAAAACATTCAGTACTTC	CASSLSLAGGPAKNIQYF
11	NA	TRBV6-1	NA	TRBJ2-7	TGTGCCACAGGTGGTACCTACGAGCAGTACTTC	CATGGTYEQYF
14	NA	TRBV27	NA	TRBJ1-1	TGTGCCAGCAGTCCATATACTCCGGGGACTGAAGCTTTCTTT	CASSPYTPGTEAFF
12	NA	TRBV6-5	NA	TRBJ2-1	TGTGCCAGCAGTAGTCGGTCGCTCGAGCAGTTCTTC	CASSSRSLEQFF
14	NA	TRBV6-1	NA	TRBJ2-7	TGTGCCAGCAGTGAAGGAGGGGACACCTACGAGCAGTACTTC	CASSEGGDTYEQYF
15	TRBD1	TRBV5-4	once	TRBJ2-1	TGTGCCAGCAGCCTACCGGGACAGGGTTACAATGAGCAGTTCTTC	CASSLPGQGYNEQFF
16	NA	TRBV4-1	NA	TRBJ1-6	TGCGCCAGCAGCCTAAACCCCAGGGCCCGGGATTCACCCCTCCACTTT	CASSLNPRARDSPLHF
17	TRBD1	TRBV19	NA	TRBJ2-1	TGTGCCAGTAGTATGTTTGCACGGACAGGGAGAGGGAATGAGCAGTTCTTC	CASSMFARTGRGNEQFF
15	TRBD1	TRBV6-5	NA	TRBJ1-5	TGTGCCAGCAGTTACTCCCGGGACAGAAGACAGCCCCAGCATTTT	CASSYSRDRRQPQHF
14	NA	TRBV10-3	NA	TRBJ1-4	TGTGCCATCAGTGAACGGGGGGCACGGGAAAAACTGTTTTTT	CAISERGAREKLFF
17	NA	TRBV4-3	once	TRBJ1-5	TGCGCCAGCAGCCAAGGTGGGGGGGATTATAGCAATCAGCCCCAGCATTTT	CASSQGGGDYSNQPQHF
14	NA	TRBV28	NA	TRBJ2-7	TGTGCCAGCCTTCCCACAGGGTTGAGTGACGAGCAGTACTTC	CASLPTGLSDEQYF
16	NA	TRBV6-6	NA	TRBJ2-7	TGTGCCAGCAGCTCCCGACCGGGGTATGACCACTACGAGCAGTACTTC	CASSSRPGYDHYEQYF
14	TRBD1	TRBV15	few	TRBJ1-2	TGTGCCACCAGCGAACCTGGGACAGCCTATGGCTACACCTTC	CATSEPGTAYGYTF
16	TRBD2	TRBV9	NA	TRBJ2-5	TGTGCCAGCAGCGCCCAGACTAGCGGGGGCCAAGAGACCCAGTACTTC	CASSAQTSGGQETQYF
16	TRBD1	TRBV7-9	NA	TRBJ2-7	TGTGCCAGCAGCCTCGGGACAGGGGGAAGCTCCTACGAGCAGTACTTC	CASSLGTGGSSYEQYF
14	TRBD2	TRBV28	NA	TRBJ2-1	TGTGCCAGCAGTCCTAGCGGGGGATACAATGAGCAGTTCTTC	CASSPSGGYNEQFF
15	NA	TRBV9	NA	TRBJ2-3	TGTGCCAGCAGCGTATTGAGGAGTGGCACAGATACGCAGTATTTT	CASSVLRSGTDTQYF
13	NA	TRBV6-4	NA	TRBJ2-2	TGTGCCAGCAGCGCACTAGGCACCGGGGAGCTGTTTTTT	CASSALGTGELFF
14	NA	TRBV19	NA	TRBJ2-2	TGTGCCAGTAGTATACTAGAGTATACCGGGGAGCTGTTTTTT	CASSILEYTGELFF
13	NA	TRBV28	NA	TRBJ2-5	TGTGCCAGCAGCCGGGATCCCCAAGAGACCCAGTACTTC	CASSRDPQETQYF
13	NA	TRBV9	NA	TRBJ2-1	TGTGCCAGCAGCGTAGGTAGCAGCAATGAGCAGTTCTTC	CASSVGSSNEQFF
15	NA	TRBV28	once	TRBJ2-1	TGTGCCAGCAGTCAAGGGTGGGGGAGGTACAATGAGCAGTTCTTC	CASSQGWGRYNEQFF
12	NA	TRBV29-1	NA	TRBJ1-1	TGCAGCGTGAACAGGGAGGGGACTGAAGCTTTCTTT	CSVNREGTEAFF
15	TRBD2	TRBV28	NA	TRBJ2-3	TGTGCCAGCAGCTTAACGGGGGGGCCCACAGATACGCAGTATTTT	CASSLTGGPTDTQYF
13	NA	TRBV5-4	once	TRBJ2-1	TGTGCCAGCAGCTTGGCCGGGGGGCATGAGCAGTTCTTC	CASSLAGGHEQFF
15	TRBD2	TRBV11-2	NA	TRBJ2-5	TGTGCCAGCAGCCGTAGGACTAGCGGGAGGGAGACCCAGTACTTC	CASSRRTSGRETQYF
14	TRBD2	TRBV29-1	NA	TRBJ2-5	TGCAGCGTTTCCCTAGCGGGACCCGTGGGGACCCAGTACTTC	CSVSLAGPVGTQYF
16	NA	TRBV27	NA	TRBJ1-4	TGTGCCAGCAGTCCGGCGGGGGAGGGCTTGGATGAAAAACTGTTTTTT	CASSPAGEGLDEKLFF
19	TRBD2	TRBV7-2	NA	TRBJ2-3	TGTGCCAGCAGCTTAGGGCTAGCGGGACCAGTCCCCCTCACAGATACGCAGTATTTT	CASSLGLAGPVPLTDTQYF
16	TRBD2	TRBV27	NA	TRBJ2-7	TGTGCCAGCAGTCCCTACGGACTAGCGGCCCCGAGAGAGCAGTACTTC	CASSPYGLAAPREQYF
15	NA	TRBV28	NA	TRBJ2-7	TGTGCCAGCAGTTCTAAAGATCGCCTTTACTACGAGCAGTACTTC	CASSSKDRLYYEQYF
18	NA	TRBV5-1	NA	TRBJ1-1	TGCGCCAGCAGCTTGCTGTCTGACAGACGAATTATGAACACTGAAGCTTTCTTT	CASSLLSDRRIMNTEAFF
12	NA	TRBV9	NA	TRBJ1-1	TGTGCCAGCAGCAGGGGAGGACCTGAAGCTTTCTTT	CASSRGGPEAFF
14	NA	TRBV7-2	NA	TRBJ2-7	TGTGCCAGCAGCTTCAGGGAGGGGGCCTACGAGCAGTACTTC	CASSFREGAYEQYF
15	TRBD2	TRBV6-1	NA	TRBJ2-7	TGTGCCAGCAGTGAAGAGGGTAGCGGGAGGGCGGAGCAGTACTTC	CASSEEGSGRAEQYF
11	TRBD1	TRBV30	NA	TRBJ1-2	TGTGCCTGGAGCAGGGGGCAAGGCTACACCTTC	CAWSRGQGYTF
15	NA	TRBV30	NA	TRBJ1-3	TGTGCCTGGAGTAGGGACACCCTCTCTGGAAACACCATATATTTT	CAWSRDTLSGNTIYF
16	NA	TRBV19	NA	TRBJ1-6	TGTGCCAGCCGAGTGGCCACGAACAGCCCGAATTCACCCCTCCACTTT	CASRVATNSPNSPLHF
15	TRBD1	TRBV16	few	TRBJ2-7	TGTGCCAGCAGCCCCCGTTCGGGGACAGACAACGAGCAGTACTTC	CASSPRSGTDNEQYF